The rows below give T cell receptor beta chains drawn from one sample of a study of identical twins. TCRdb reanalysed the 5' RACE reads using MiXCR and keeps one entry per CDR3 protein. The repertoire holds about 260,000 distinct CDR3 sequences, roughly 7% seen once, with roughly 3.6% in the top ten. The same specimen was also included in a second study, on yellow fever vaccine responses in identical twins.

Sequenced: memory (CD45RO+) T cells sorted from blood. These receptors all stem from a woman younger than 35 in good health. Both conserved end residues are part of each CDR3. The D gene is left open where the match is weak. Rows give clone size only sometimes, using once, few, many, or a class for an expanded clone.

>TRBV24-1|TRBJ2-6|many|NA
TGTGCCACCAGTGATCCTTCAGGGACCGGGGCCAACGTCCTGACTTTC
CATSDPSGTGANVLTF
>TRBV28|TRBJ2-5|NA|TRBD1
TGTGCCAGCAGACGGGGACAGCAAGAGACCCAGTACTTC
CASRRGQQETQYF
>TRBV29-1|TRBJ2-5|many|TRBD2
TGCAGCGTTGAAGATCCCGGACTAGCGGGTAGAGAAGCCCAGTACTTC
CSVEDPGLAGREAQYF
>TRBV6-5|TRBJ2-3|many|NA
TGTGCCAGCAGTTACGTTGGGGATACGCAGTATTTT
CASSYVGDTQYF
>TRBV20-1|TRBJ2-5|many|NA
TGCAGTGCTAGGGTAGGAAGTCGGGAGACCCAGTACTTC
CSARVGSRETQYF
>TRBV7-7|TRBJ2-1|NA|TRBD2
TGTGCCAGCACCCAAGGACTAGCGGACTACAATGAGCAGTTCTTC
CASTQGLADYNEQFF
>TRBV5-6|TRBJ2-7|many|TRBD1
TGTGCCAGCAGCTTGATATTTGTGGGACAGGGGGCCTACGAGCAGTACTTC
CASSLIFVGQGAYEQYF
>TRBV5-1|TRBJ2-5|few|NA
TGCGCCAGCAGCCCCACCGGGACTGGCAACAACCAAGAGACCCAGTACTTC
CASSPTGTGNNQETQYF
>TRBV20-1|TRBJ2-5|many|NA
TGCAGTGCTAGAGGTCAGGACAGCCACGAGACCCAGTACTTC
CSARGQDSHETQYF
>TRBV12-3/TRBV12-4|TRBJ1-5|NA|TRBD1
TGTGCCAGCAGTCCTATACCAGGGGGCGCGGGCAATCAGCCCCAGCATTTT
CASSPIPGGAGNQPQHF
>TRBV5-1|TRBJ2-1|many|NA
TGCGCCAGCAGCCCGGCAAGTCAATGGTCCGCCGGCTCCTACAATGAGCAGTTCTTC
CASSPASQWSAGSYNEQFF
>TRBV18|TRBJ2-7|NA|NA
TGTGCCAGCTCACCAGGGGAGGTGAACGAGCAGTACTTC
CASSPGEVNEQYF
>TRBV27|TRBJ2-5|few|TRBD2
TGTGCCAGCAGTTTGGGGACTACCTTAGAGACCCAGTACTTC
CASSLGTTLETQYF
>TRBV15|TRBJ2-5|few|NA
TGTGCCACCAGCAGAGATTTAGGAGAGACCCAGTACTTC
CATSRDLGETQYF
>TRBV3-1|TRBJ1-2|many|NA
TGTGCCAGCAGCCAAGATACCCTCGGTTCGGGGGGCTACACCTTC
CASSQDTLGSGGYTF
>TRBV27|TRBJ2-6|few|TRBD1
TGTGCCAGCAGTACCTGGACAGGTCGCTCTGGGGCCAACGTCCTGACTTTC
CASSTWTGRSGANVLTF
>TRBV5-1|TRBJ2-2|many|NA
TGCGCCAGCAGCCAAGACGTGGGCGGGGAGCTGTTTTTT
CASSQDVGGELFF
>TRBV20-1|TRBJ2-3|few|NA
TGCAGTGCTAGAGATTTTGGGAACGGACGCACAGATACGCAGTATTTT
CSARDFGNGRTDTQYF
>TRBV20-1|TRBJ2-1|NA|TRBD1
TGCAGTGCTAGGTGGAGGGACAGGAGGTTCAATGAGCAGTTCTTC
CSARWRDRRFNEQFF
>TRBV3-1|TRBJ2-7|NA|TRBD2
TGTGCCAGCAGCCGAGGGAGGGCGGCCGAGCAGTACTTC
CASSRGRAAEQYF
>TRBV4-1|TRBJ2-5|few|TRBD2
TGCGCCAGCAGCCAAGATTACGCGGGGGGACGTGAGACCCAGTACTTC
CASSQDYAGGRETQYF
>TRBV7-9|TRBJ2-5|NA|NA
TGTGCCAGCAGCTTAGGTGTGGAACCTTTAACACAAGAGACCCAGTACTTC
CASSLGVEPLTQETQYF
>TRBV7-9|TRBJ2-3|many|TRBD2
TGTGCCAGCAGCTTTACATCGGGAGGGCAGTTAGATACGCAGTATTTT
CASSFTSGGQLDTQYF
>TRBV11-3|TRBJ2-3|many|TRBD2
TGTGCCAGCAGCGGTCTAGCGGATCGGGTAGATACGCAGTATTTT
CASSGLADRVDTQYF
>TRBV12-3/TRBV12-4|TRBJ2-1|few|NA
TGTGCCAGCAGTTTCGGGCAGGGGCACTACAATGAGCAGTTCTTC
CASSFGQGHYNEQFF
>TRBV6-1|TRBJ1-1|few|NA
TGTGCCAGCAGTGATCGGGGGAACACTGAAGCTTTCTTT
CASSDRGNTEAFF
>TRBV7-2|TRBJ2-2|NA|NA
TGTGCCAGCAGCCCATGGACGTCGAGGAACACCGGGGAGCTGTTTTTT
CASSPWTSRNTGELFF
>TRBV4-1|TRBJ2-1|few|TRBD1
TGCGCCAGCAGCCAAGGGGGACAGGTGGGGACCTACAATGAGCAGTTCTTC
CASSQGGQVGTYNEQFF
>TRBV20-1|TRBJ1-1|NA|NA
TGCAGTGCTAGAGTAGGATGGTACACTGAAGCTTTCTTT
CSARVGWYTEAFF